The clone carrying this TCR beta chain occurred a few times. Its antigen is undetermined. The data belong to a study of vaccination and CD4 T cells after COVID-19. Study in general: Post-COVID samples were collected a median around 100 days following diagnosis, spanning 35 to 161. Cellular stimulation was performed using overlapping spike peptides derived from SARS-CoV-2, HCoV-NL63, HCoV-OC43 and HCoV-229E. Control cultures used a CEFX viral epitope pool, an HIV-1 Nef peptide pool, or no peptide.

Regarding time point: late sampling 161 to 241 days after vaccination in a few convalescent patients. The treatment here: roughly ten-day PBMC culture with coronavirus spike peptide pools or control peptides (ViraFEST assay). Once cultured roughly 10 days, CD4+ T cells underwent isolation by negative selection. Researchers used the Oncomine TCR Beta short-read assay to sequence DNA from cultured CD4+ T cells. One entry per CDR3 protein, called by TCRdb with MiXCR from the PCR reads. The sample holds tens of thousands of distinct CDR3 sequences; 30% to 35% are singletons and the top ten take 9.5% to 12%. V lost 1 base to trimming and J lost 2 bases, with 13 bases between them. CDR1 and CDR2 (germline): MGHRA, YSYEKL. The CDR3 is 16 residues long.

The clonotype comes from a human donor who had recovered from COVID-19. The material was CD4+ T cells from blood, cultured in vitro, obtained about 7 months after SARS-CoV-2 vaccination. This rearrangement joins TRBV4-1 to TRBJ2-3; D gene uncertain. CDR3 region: CASSQVDLVVTDTQYF. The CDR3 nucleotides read TGCGCCAGCAGCCAAGTCGACCTGGTTGTCACAGATACGCAGTATTTT.